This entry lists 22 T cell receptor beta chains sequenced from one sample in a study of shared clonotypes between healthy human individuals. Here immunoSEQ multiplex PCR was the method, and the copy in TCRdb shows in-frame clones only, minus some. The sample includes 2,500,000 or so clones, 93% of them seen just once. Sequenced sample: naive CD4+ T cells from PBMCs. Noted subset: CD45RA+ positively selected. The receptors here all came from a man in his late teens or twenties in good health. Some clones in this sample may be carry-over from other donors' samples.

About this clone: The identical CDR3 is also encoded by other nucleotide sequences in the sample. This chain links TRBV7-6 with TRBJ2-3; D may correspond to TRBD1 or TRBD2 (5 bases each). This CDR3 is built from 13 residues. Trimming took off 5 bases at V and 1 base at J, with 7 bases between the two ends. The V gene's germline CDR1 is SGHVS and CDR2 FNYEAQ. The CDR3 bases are TGTGCCAGCAGCAGGGGAGGCACAGATACGCAGTATTTT. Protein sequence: CASSRGGTDTQYF.

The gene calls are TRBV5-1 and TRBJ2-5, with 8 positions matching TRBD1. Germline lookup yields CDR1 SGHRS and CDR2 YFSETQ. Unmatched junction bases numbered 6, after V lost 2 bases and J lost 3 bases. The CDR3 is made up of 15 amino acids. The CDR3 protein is CASSFAGGAEETQYF. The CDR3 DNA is TGCGCCAGCAGCTTCGCAGGGGGCGCGGAAGAGACCCAGTACTTC.

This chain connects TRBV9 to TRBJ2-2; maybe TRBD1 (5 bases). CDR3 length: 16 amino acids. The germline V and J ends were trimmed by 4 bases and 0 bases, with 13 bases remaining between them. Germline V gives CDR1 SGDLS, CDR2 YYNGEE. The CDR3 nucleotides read TGTGCCAGCAGCCCCCAGGACACCCCGAACACCGGGGAGCTGTTTTTT. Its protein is CASSPQDTPNTGELFF. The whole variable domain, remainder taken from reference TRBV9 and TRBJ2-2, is DSGVTQTPKHLITATGQRVTLRCSPRSGDLSVYWYQQSLDQGLQFLIQYYNGEERAKGNILERFSAQQFPDLHSELNLSSLELGDSALYFCASSPQDTPNTGELFFGEGSRLTVL.

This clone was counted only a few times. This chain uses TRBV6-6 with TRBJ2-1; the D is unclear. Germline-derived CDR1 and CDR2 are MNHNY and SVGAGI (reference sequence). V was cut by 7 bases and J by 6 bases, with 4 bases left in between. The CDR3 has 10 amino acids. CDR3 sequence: CASKGNEQFF. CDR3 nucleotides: TGTGCCAGCAAAGGCAATGAGCAGTTCTTC.

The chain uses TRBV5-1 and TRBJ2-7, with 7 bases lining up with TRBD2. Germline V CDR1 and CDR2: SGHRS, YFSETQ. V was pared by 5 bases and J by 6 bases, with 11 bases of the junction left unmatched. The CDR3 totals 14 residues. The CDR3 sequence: CASRLGLAVSEQYF. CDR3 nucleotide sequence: TGCGCCAGCAGGCTGGGGCTAGCGGTCTCCGAGCAGTACTTC.

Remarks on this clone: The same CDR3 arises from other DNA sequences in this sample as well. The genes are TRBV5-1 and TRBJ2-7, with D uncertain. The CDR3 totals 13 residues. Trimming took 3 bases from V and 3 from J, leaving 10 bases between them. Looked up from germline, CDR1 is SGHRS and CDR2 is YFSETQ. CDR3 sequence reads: CASSSSGSYEQYF. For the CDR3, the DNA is TGCGCCAGCAGCTCCTCCGGCAGCTACGAGCAGTACTTC. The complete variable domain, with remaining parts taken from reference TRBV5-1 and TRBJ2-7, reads KAGVTQTPRYLIKTRGQQVTLSCSPISGHRSVSWYQQTPGQGLQFLFEYFSETQRNKGNFPGRFSGRQFSNSRSEMNVSTLELGDSALYLCASSSSGSYEQYFGPGTRLTVT.

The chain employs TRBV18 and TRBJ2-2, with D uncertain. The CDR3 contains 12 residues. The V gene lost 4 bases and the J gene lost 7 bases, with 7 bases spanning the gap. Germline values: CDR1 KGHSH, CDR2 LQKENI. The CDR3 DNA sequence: TGTGCCAGCTCACAAGGCGACGGGGAGCTGTTTTTT. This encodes CASSQGDGELFF.

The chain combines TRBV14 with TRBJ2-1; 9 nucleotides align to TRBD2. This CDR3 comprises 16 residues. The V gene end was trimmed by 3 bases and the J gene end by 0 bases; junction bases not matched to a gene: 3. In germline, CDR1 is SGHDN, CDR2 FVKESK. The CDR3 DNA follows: TGTGCCAGCAGCCACCTAGCGGGATTCTCCTACAATGAGCAGTTCTTC. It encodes CASSHLAGFSYNEQFF.

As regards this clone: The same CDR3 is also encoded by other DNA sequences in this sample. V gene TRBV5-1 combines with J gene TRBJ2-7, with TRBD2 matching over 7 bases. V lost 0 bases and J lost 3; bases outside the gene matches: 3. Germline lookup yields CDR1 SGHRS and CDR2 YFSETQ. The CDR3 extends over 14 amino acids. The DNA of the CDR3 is TGCGCCAGCAGCTTGGCGTCGGGAGGCTACGAGCAGTACTTC. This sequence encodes CASSLASGGYEQYF. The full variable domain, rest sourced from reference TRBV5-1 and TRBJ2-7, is KAGVTQTPRYLIKTRGQQVTLSCSPISGHRSVSWYQQTPGQGLQFLFEYFSETQRNKGNFPGRFSGRQFSNSRSEMNVSTLELGDSALYLCASSLASGGYEQYFGPGTRLTVT.

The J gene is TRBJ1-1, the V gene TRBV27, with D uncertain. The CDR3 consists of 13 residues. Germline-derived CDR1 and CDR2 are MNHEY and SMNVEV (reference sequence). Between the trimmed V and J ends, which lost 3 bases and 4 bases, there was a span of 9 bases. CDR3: CASSFGISTEAFF. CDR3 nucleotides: TGTGCCAGCAGTTTCGGGATTTCCACTGAAGCTTTCTTT.

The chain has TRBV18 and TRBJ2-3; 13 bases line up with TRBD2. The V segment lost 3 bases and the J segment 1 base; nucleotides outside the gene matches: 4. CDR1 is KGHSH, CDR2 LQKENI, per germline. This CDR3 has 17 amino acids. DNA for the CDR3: TGTGCCAGCTCACCGGGGACTAGCGGGACCGGCACAGATACGCAGTATTTT. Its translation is CASSPGTSGTGTDTQYF.

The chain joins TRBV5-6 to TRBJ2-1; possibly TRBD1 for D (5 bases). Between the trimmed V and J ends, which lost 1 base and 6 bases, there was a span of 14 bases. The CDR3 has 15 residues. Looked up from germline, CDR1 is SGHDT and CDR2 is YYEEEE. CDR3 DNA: TGTGCCAGCAGCTTGTCTTGGGGCCCAGGCAATGAGCAGTTCTTC. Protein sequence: CASSLSWGPGNEQFF.

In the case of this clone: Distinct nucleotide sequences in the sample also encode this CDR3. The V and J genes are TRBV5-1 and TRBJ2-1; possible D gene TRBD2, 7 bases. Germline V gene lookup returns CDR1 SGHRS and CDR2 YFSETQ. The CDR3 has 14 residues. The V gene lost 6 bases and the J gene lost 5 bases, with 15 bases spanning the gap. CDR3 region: CASTLGGPNNEQFF. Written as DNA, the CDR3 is TGCGCCAGCACCCTCGGGGGGCCAAACAATGAGCAGTTCTTC.

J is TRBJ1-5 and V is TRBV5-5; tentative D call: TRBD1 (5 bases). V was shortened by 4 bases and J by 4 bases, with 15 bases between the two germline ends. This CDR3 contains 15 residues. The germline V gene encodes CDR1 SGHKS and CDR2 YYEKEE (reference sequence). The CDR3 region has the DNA TGTGCCAGCAGCCGGGGACCAACAGAAAATCAGCCCCAGCATTTT. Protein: CASSRGPTENQPQHF.

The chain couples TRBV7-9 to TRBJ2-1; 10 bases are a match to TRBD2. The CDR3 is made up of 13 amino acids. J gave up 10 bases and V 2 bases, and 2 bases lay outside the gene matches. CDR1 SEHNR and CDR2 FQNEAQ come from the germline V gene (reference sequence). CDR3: CASSLSSGREQFF. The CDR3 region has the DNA TGTGCCAGCAGCTTAAGTAGCGGGAGGGAGCAGTTCTTC. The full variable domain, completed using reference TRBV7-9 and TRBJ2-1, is DTGVSQNPRHKITKRGQNVTFRCDPISEHNRLYWYRQTLGQGPEFLTYFQNEAQLEKSRLLSDRFSAERPKGSFSTLEIQRTEQGDSAMYLCASSLSSGREQFFGPGTRLTVL.

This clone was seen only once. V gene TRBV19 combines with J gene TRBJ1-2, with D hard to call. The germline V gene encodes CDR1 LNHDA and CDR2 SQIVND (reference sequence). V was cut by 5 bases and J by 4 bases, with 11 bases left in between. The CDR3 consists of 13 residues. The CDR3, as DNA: TGTGCCAGTAGTGTGAGCCTCCCCTATGGCTACACCTTC. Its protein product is CASSVSLPYGYTF.

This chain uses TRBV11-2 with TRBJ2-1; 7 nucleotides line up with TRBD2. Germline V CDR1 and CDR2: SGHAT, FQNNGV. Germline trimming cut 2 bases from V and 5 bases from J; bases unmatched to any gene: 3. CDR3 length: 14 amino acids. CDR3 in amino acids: CASSLSSGNNEQFF. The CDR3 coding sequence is TGTGCCAGCAGCTTATCCAGCGGGAACAATGAGCAGTTCTTC. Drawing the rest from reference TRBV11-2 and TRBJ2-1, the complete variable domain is EAGVAQSPRYKIIEKRQSVAFWCNPISGHATLYWYQQILGQGPKLLIQFQNNGVVDDSQLPKDRFSAERLKGVDSTLKIQPAKLEDSAVYLCASSLSSGNNEQFFGPGTRLTVL.

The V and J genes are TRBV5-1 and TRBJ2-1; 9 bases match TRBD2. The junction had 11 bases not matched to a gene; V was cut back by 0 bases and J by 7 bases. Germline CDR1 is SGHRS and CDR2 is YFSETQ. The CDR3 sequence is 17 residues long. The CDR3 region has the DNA TGCGCCAGCAGCTTGGTTCTGCGGGAGGGCCGGTGGAATGAGCAGTTCTTC. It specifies CASSLVLREGRWNEQFF.

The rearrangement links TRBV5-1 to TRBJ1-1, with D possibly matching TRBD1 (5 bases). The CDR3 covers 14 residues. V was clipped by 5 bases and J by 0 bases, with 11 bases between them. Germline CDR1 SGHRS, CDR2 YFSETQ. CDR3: CASRTAFMNTEAFF. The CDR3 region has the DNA TGCGCCAGCAGGACAGCCTTCATGAACACTGAAGCTTTCTTT.

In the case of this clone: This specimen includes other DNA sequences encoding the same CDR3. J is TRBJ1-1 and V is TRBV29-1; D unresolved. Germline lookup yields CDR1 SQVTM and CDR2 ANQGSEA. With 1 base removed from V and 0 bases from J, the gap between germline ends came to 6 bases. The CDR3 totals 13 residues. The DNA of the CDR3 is TGCAGCGTTGAAGGTGTATTGAACACTGAAGCTTTCTTT. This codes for CSVEGVLNTEAFF.

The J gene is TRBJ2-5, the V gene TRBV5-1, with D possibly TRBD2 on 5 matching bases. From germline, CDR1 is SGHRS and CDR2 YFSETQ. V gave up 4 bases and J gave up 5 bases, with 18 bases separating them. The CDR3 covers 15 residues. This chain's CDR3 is CASSPTGSPVETQYF. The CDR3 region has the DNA TGCGCCAGCAGCCCCACGGGGAGCCCTGTGGAGACCCAGTACTTC. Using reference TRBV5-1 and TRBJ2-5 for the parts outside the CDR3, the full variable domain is KAGVTQTPRYLIKTRGQQVTLSCSPISGHRSVSWYQQTPGQGLQFLFEYFSETQRNKGNFPGRFSGRQFSNSRSEMNVSTLELGDSALYLCASSPTGSPVETQYFGPGTRLLVL.

CDR3 nucleotide sequence: TGTGCCAGCAGTACAACGGGAGTTCCCGTCTATGGCTACACCTTC. Residues: CASSTTGVPVYGYTF. V is TRBV28 and J is TRBJ1-2; D uncertain. Trimming took 5 bases from V and 4 from J, leaving 17 bases between them. Germline CDR1 reads MDHEN; CDR2 reads SYDVKM. CDR3 size: 15 residues.